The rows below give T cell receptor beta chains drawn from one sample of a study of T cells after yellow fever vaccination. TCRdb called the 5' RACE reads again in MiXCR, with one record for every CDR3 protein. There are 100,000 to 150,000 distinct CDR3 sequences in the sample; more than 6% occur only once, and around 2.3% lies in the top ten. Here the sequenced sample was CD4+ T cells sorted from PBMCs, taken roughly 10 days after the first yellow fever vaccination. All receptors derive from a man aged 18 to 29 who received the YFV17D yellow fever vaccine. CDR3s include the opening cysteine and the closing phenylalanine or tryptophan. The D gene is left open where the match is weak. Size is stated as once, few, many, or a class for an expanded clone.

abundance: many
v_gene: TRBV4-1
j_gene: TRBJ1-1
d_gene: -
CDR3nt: TGCGCCAGCAGCCAAGCGTTACTCCTCGGGAACACTGAAGCTTTCTTT
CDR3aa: CASSQALLLGNTEAFF

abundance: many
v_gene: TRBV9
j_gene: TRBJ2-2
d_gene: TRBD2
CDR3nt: TGTGCCAGCAGCGCTTCTCCTAGCGGGACCTACACCGGGGAGCTGTTTTTT
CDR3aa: CASSASPSGTYTGELFF

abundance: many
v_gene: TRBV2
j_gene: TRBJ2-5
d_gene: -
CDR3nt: TGTGCCAGCAGTGAACTGCAAGAGACCCAGTACTTC
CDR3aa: CASSELQETQYF

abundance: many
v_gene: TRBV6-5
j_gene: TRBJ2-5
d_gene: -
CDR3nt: TGTGCCAGCAGTTACTCCGTCGTGGAGACCCAGTACTTC
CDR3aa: CASSYSVVETQYF

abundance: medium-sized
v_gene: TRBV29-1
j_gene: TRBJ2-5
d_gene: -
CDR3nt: TGCAGCGGGAATTCGAAAGAGACCCAGTACTTC
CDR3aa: CSGNSKETQYF

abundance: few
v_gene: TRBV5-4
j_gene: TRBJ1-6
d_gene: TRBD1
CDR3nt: TGTGCCAGCAGACAGGGGGAGGGTTCACCCCTCCACTTT
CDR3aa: CASRQGEGSPLHF

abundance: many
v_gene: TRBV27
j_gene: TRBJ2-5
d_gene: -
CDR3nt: TGTGCCAGCAGTCCGATCACTTTCTCGTTGAGAGAGACCCAGTACTTC
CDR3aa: CASSPITFSLRETQYF

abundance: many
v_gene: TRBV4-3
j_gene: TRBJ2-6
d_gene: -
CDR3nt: TGCGCCAGCAGCCAAGATCATGCCTCTGGGGCCAACGTCCTGACTTTC
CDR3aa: CASSQDHASGANVLTF

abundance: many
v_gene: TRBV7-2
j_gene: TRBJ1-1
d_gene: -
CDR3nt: TGTGCCAGCAGCTACTCAGGGTTGAACACTGAAGCTTTCTTT
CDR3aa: CASSYSGLNTEAFF

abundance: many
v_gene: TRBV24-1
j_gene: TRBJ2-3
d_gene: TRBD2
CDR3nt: TGTGCCACCAGTGATAGCCGGGGGGGTGGAGATACGCAGTATTTT
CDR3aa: CATSDSRGGGDTQYF